This TCR beta chain stems from a study of early stage breast cancer tumors. Study-wide context: Most invasive tumors, twelve of 16, were ER+/PR+/HER2-. Findings and caveats of the study: Compared with adjacent normal breast, tumors showed about 2.5-fold denser, more clonal T cells. Tumor and normal breast were distinguished via blood comparison in about 90% of the 16 patients.

Comments on this clone: Its antigen is not known.

Each sample had two DNA replicates, about 0.47 ug blood or roughly 1.4 ug tissue. Some clones are missing from TCRdb's copy, which holds only in-frame ones; the method was immunoSEQ multiplex PCR. The data show 50,000 or so clones, 83% seen once. CDR3 length equals 14 residues. Trimming removed 0 bases at V and 4 bases at J, with 10 bases between. The germline CDR1 and CDR2 sequences are LGHNA and YNFKEQ. The receptor comes from a person aged 45 to 60 with breast cancer. The sample comprised blood. The V gene is TRBV4-2, the J gene TRBJ2-7; no clear D. DNA of the CDR3: TGTGCCAGCAGCCAAGAAGACTTTAAATACGAGCAGTACTTC. It specifies CASSQEDFKYEQYF.